This TCR beta chain was identified in a study of blood T cell repertoires in COVID-19. About the research overall: Spain, Italy and the United States supplied samples that represented acute and convalescent COVID-19.

Using immunoSEQ multiplex PCR, the repertoire was profiled, and TCRdb retains in-frame clones only, with some absent. The profile shows over 400,000 clones, roughly 90% of them singletons. The CDR3 is 15 amino acids. Looked up from germline, CDR1 is KGHSH and CDR2 is LQKENI. The V end was cut by 0 bases, the J end by 0 bases, with 8 bases between. The chain joins TRBV18 to TRBJ1-2; no clear D gene. This TCR came from a woman in her twenties or thirties with active or convalescent COVID-19. Sequencing input: peripheral blood. Here the CDR3 DNA reads TGTGCCAGCTCACCACCGATTGCAGCTAACTATGGCTACACCTTC. It specifies CASSPPIAANYGYTF.